The 10 T cell receptor beta chains below all came from one sample that was sequenced in a study of Graves' ophthalmopathy and Graves' hyperthyroidism. Transcripts of RNA were the source for amplifying TCR beta CDR3 regions. In the first round, RT-PCR was carried out with HTBI primers, and a multiplex PCR formed the second round. MiXCR was run by TCRdb on the multiplex PCR reads, yielding one entry per CDR3 protein. The table includes hundreds of thousands of distinct CDR3 sequences, 15% detected once. Sequenced sample: peripheral blood. These receptors came from a woman aged 18-29 years with stable Graves' hyperthyroidism.

This clonotype has ten or more counts. The chain employs TRBV7-2 and TRBJ2-7; tentatively, D is TRBD2 (7 bases). V lost 3 bases and J lost 6, with 15 bases in between. Germline lookup yields CDR1 SGHTA and CDR2 FQGNSA. The CDR3 runs to 14 residues. The CDR3 sequence: CASSFVGGGSEQYF. The CDR3 nucleotides read TGTGCCAGCAGCTTTGTAGGGGGGGGGTCCGAGCAGTACTTC.

This clonotype was found many times. The rearrangement links TRBV12-3 or TRBV12-4 to TRBJ2-7, with D unresolved. Trimming took off 5 bases at V and 3 bases at J, with 5 bases between the two ends. The CDR3 consists of 11 residues. The CDR3 region has the DNA TGTGCCAGCAGTGCCCGCTACGAGCAGTACTTC. Residues: CASSARYEQYF.

A note on this clonotype: A much bigger clone sits one base away, suggesting this may be a read error. This sequence joins TRBV6-5 and TRBJ1-2; the D gene is possibly TRBD1 (5 bases). The germline V gene has CDR1 MNHEY and CDR2 SVGAGI. CDR3 length: 15 amino acids. The CDR3 DNA reads as TGTGCCTGCAGTTACTCGCTATCCCAGGGAGAGGGCTACACCTTC. Protein: CACSYSLSQGEGYTF.

Many counts were recorded for this clonotype. V and J are TRBV13 and TRBJ1-1; D gene uncertain. Germline assignment: CDR1 PRHDT and CDR2 FYEKMQ (reference sequence). CDR3 length: 14 residues. V was shortened by 5 bases and J by 0 bases, with 10 bases between the two germline ends. CDR3 sequence: CASSATVMNTEAFF. The CDR3 nucleotides read TGTGCCAGCAGCGCGACGGTAATGAACACTGAAGCTTTCTTT.

This clonotype was counted many times. The genes are TRBV11-2 and TRBJ2-5; D remains ambiguous. The CDR3 length is 15 residues. Germline-derived CDR1 and CDR2 are SGHAT and FQNNGV. Between the trimmed V and J ends, which lost 2 bases and 1 base, there was a span of 11 bases. CDR3 loop: CASSLQLGLQETQYF. Written as DNA, the CDR3 is TGTGCCAGCAGCTTACAATTGGGCCTCCAAGAGACCCAGTACTTC.

This clonotype was detected only a few times. The chain combines TRBV27 with TRBJ2-4, with a weak D call TRBD2 (6 bases). Trimming removed 5 bases from V and 11 bases from J, with 16 bases in between. Germline values: CDR1 MNHEY, CDR2 SMNVEV (reference sequence). The CDR3 consists of 13 residues. The CDR3: CASSRDYKRVQYF. CDR3 in DNA: TGTGCCAGCAGTAGGGATTACAAGCGGGTTCAGTACTTC.

This clonotype showed up just a few times. The gene calls are TRBV18 and TRBJ1-6, with 7 bases that match TRBD1. The ends lost 3 bases at V and 8 bases at J; junction bases unmatched: 7. The V gene's germline CDR1 is KGHSH and CDR2 LQKENI. The CDR3 sequence is 15 residues long. The CDR3 region is CASSPSTGADSPLHF. The DNA for the CDR3 is TGTGCCAGCTCACCGAGTACAGGGGCGGATTCACCCCTCCACTTT.

This clonotype was seen repeatedly, ten times or more. The chain has TRBV12-3 or TRBV12-4 and TRBJ1-2; D gene uncertain. The CDR3 loop spans 14 amino acids. Trimming removed 2 bases from V and 6 bases from J, with 13 bases in between. The CDR3 DNA is TGTGCCAGCAGTTTAAGTGGGGTTCCTCATGGCTACACCTTC. Translation gives CASSLSGVPHGYTF.

This clonotype was counted between two and nine times. The rearrangement uses TRBV6-1 and TRBJ2-3; a possible D gene is TRBD2 (7 bases). Deletions cut 8 bases from V and 5 bases from J, with 11 bases between. Germline V gene sequence: CDR1 MNHNS, CDR2 SASEGT. CDR3 length: 12 residues. CDR3 in amino acids: CASGGAGDTQYF. The DNA for the CDR3 is TGTGCCAGCGGGGGGGCGGGAGATACGCAGTATTTT.

In DNA, the CDR3 is TGTGCCAGCAAGACGGACAGGCTGGTCTACGAGCAGTACTTC. Translated: CASKTDRLVYEQYF. This sequence joins TRBV2 and TRBJ2-7, with 7 bases aligning to TRBD1. This CDR3 has 14 residues. The V gene's germline CDR1 is SNHLY and CDR2 FYNNEI. Trimming removed 7 bases from V and 3 bases from J; junction bases left unmatched: 9.